Shown below are 13 T cell receptor beta chains from a single sample sequenced in a study of T cell clonality in common variable immunodeficiency. Using immunoSEQ multiplex PCR, the repertoire was profiled, and TCRdb retains in-frame clones only, with some absent. The sample contains 45,000 to 55,000 clones, none occurring once; approximately 5.5% lies in the top ten. Sequencing was done on a sample of peripheral blood mononuclear cells. The receptors derive from a person between 18 and 69 years old in good health.

The table lists this clone with many counts. The DNA ends 3 residues before the CDR3 does, and the rest of the CDR3 is filled in from the germline J gene. This rearrangement joins TRBV12-3 or TRBV12-4 to TRBJ1-2, with 11 bases lining up with TRBD1. The CDR3 extends over 15 amino acids. V dropped 6 bases and J dropped 6; count of bases not matched to a gene: 9. CDR3 sequence reads: CASSRGQGGRDGYTF. The covered CDR3 bases are TGTGCCAGCAGCCGGGGACAGGGGGGGCGTGATGGC.

This clone was seen repeatedly, ten times or more. The observed sequence ends 3 residues before the CDR3 terminus, with the missing tail filled in from the germline J gene. The J gene is TRBJ2-5, the V gene TRBV10-3; D remains ambiguous. Trimming removed 0 bases at V and 5 bases at J, with 10 bases between. Germline lookup yields CDR1 ENHRY and CDR2 SYGVKD. The CDR3 has 14 residues. The DNA read from the CDR3 is TGTGCCATCAGTGAGTCGAGCCTCTGGGAGACC. Protein product: CAISESSLWET. The whole CDR3 region reads CAISESSLWETQYF.

This clone was seen repeatedly, ten times or more. The missing CDR3 end, 3 residues past where the read stops, is filled in from the germline J gene. Other DNA sequences from this sample encode an identical CDR3 as well. V is TRBV5-1 and J is TRBJ1-4; possibly TRBD1 for D (5 bases). Germline V gene sequence: CDR1 SGHRS, CDR2 YFSETQ. Trimming took off 5 bases at V and 3 bases at J, with 11 bases between the two ends. The CDR3 sequence is 14 residues long. Here the CDR3 reads CASSFGGSNEKLFF. The DNA read from the CDR3 is TGCGCCAGCAGTTTCGGGGGGTCTAATGAAAAA. The full variable domain, in which reference TRBV5-1 and TRBJ1-4 provide the parts outside the CDR3, is KAGVTQTPRYLIKTRGQQVTLSCSPISGHRSVSWYQQTPGQGLQFLFEYFSETQRNKGNFPGRFSGRQFSNSRSEMNVSTLELGDSALYLCASSFGGSNEKLFFGSGTQLSVL.

This clone has a count of ten or more. The read comes to an end 3 residues before the CDR3 does, leaving the germline J gene to fill in the end. The chain combines TRBV2 with TRBJ2-7, with TRBD2 matching over 9 bases. Germline V lookup: CDR1 SNHLY, CDR2 FYNNEI. With 3 bases clipped from V and 6 bases from J, the junction kept 6 bases outside the gene matches. This CDR3 comprises 14 residues. CDR3 sequence: CASSEGTSIREQYF. CDR3 DNA (partial): TGTGCCAGCAGTGAGGGGACTAGCATCCGCGAG.

This clone was recorded at least ten times. The CDR3 end falls 3 residues outside the read, so it is completed with the germline J gene. The chain carries TRBV2 and TRBJ1-1; 7 nucleotides align to TRBD1. Germline CDR1 and CDR2: SNHLY and FYNNEI. The CDR3 has 14 residues. V was clipped by 5 bases and J by 2 bases; unmatched bases: 5. The sequenced CDR3 bases are TGTGCCAGCAGTATCGGGACAGCCAACACTGAA. This sequence encodes CASSIGTANTE. The full CDR3 is CASSIGTANTEAFF. Variable domain in full (rest from reference TRBV2 and TRBJ1-1): EPEVTQTPSHQVTQMGQEVILRCVPISNHLYFYWYRQILGQKVEFLVSFYNNEISEKSEIFDDQFSVERPDGSNFTLKIRSTKLEDSAMYFCASSIGTANTEAFFGQGTRLTVV.

This clone was counted at least ten times. The read ends 3 residues before the CDR3 terminus; that terminus is restored from the germline J gene. The J gene is TRBJ1-2, the V gene TRBV5-1, with 9 bases identical to TRBD1. The CDR3 contains 16 residues. The junction had 9 bases not matched to a gene; V was cut back by 4 bases and J by 2 bases. Germline CDR1 reads SGHRS; CDR2 reads YFSETQ. The DNA read from the CDR3 is TGCGCCAGCAGCCGAGAGGGGACAGGGCTGAACTATGGC. It is translated as CASSREGTGLNYG. The whole CDR3 reads CASSREGTGLNYGYTF.

Comments on this clone: Read data end 3 residues before the CDR3 end; the end is taken from the germline J gene. This rearrangement joins TRBV19 to TRBJ1-5, with a tentative D call TRBD1 (5 bases). The V end was cut by 5 bases, the J end by 6 bases, with 17 bases between. The CDR3 length is 15 residues. CDR1 is LNHDA, CDR2 SQIVND, per germline (reference sequence). The CDR3 is CASSRGGEGGQPQHF. CDR3 DNA (partial): TGTGCCAGTAGTCGAGGAGGGGAGGGCGGTCAGCCC.

This clone was observed at least ten times. The observed sequence ends 3 residues before the CDR3 terminus, with the missing tail filled in from the germline J gene. The rearrangement links TRBV19 to TRBJ1-2; 7 positions match TRBD1. The CDR3 loop spans 14 amino acids. The ends lost 3 bases at V and 4 bases at J; junction bases unmatched: 5. CDR1 is LNHDA and CDR2 is SQIVND in the germline V gene (reference sequence). The CDR3: CASSMRQGSYGYTF. CDR3 DNA, as far as it was read: TGTGCCAGTAGTATGCGACAGGGATCCTATGGC. The full variable domain, rest sourced from reference TRBV19 and TRBJ1-2, is DGGITQSPKYLFRKEGQNVTLSCEQNLNHDAMYWYRQDPGQGLRLIYYSQIVNDFQKGDIAEGYSVSREKKESFPLTVTSAQKNPTAFYLCASSMRQGSYGYTFGSGTRLTVV.

This clone came up many times. Read data end 3 residues before the CDR3 end; the end is taken from the germline J gene. The chain carries TRBV7-2 and TRBJ1-4; 7 bases line up with TRBD1. The CDR3 totals 15 residues. The trim removed 5 bases at V and 5 bases at J, leaving 8 bases unmatched. CDR1 is SGHTA and CDR2 is FQGNSA in the germline V gene. CDR3 sequence: CASSQNTGQNEKLFF. The covered CDR3 bases are TGTGCCAGCAGCCAGAATACGGGACAGAATGAAAAA.

This clone has at least ten counts. The CDR3 extends 3 residues past the end of the read, so its final part is completed from the germline J gene. This sequence joins TRBV7-2 and TRBJ2-7; D remains ambiguous. Germline CDR1 is SGHTA and CDR2 is FQGNSA. This CDR3 contains 13 residues. The V and J ends lost 3 bases and 1 base respectively, with 7 bases between them. The CDR3 protein is CASSLGYSYEQYF. The sequenced CDR3 bases are TGTGCCAGCAGCTTGGGCTATTCCTACGAG. The full variable domain, in which reference TRBV7-2 and TRBJ2-7 provide the parts outside the CDR3, is GAGVSQSPSNKVTEKGKDVELRCDPISGHTALYWYRQSLGQGLEFLIYFQGNSAPDKSGLPSDRFSAERTGGSVSTLTIQRTQQEDSAVYLCASSLGYSYEQYFGPGTRLTVT.

The sample holds many counts of this clone. The CDR3 spells CASSSGTRDYEQYF. The DNA read from the CDR3 is TGTGCCAGCAGTTCTGGGACTAGAGACTACGAG. This chain connects TRBV6-2 or TRBV6-3 to TRBJ2-7, with 8 bases fitting TRBD2. The read ends 3 residues early relative to the CDR3; the germline J gene fills the gap. This CDR3 spans 14 amino acids. The ends lost 4 bases at V and 3 bases at J; junction bases unmatched: 5. Germline V lookup: CDR1 MNHEY, CDR2 SVGEGT.

Many counts were recorded for this clone. Coverage ceases 3 residues before the CDR3 finishes, and the germline J gene fills in the end. The chain recombines TRBV5-1 with TRBJ2-5, with D maybe TRBD1 (6 bases). V was shortened by 7 bases and J by 4 bases, with 14 bases between the two germline ends. CDR1 and CDR2 (germline): SGHRS, YFSETQ. CDR3 length: 13 amino acids. This chain's CDR3 is CASSSGARETQYF. The sequenced part of the CDR3 DNA is TGCGCCAGCTCTTCAGGGGCGCGAGAGACC.

Ten or more counts support this clone. The read stops 3 residues short of the end of the CDR3; the missing end is completed from the germline J gene. This chain joins TRBV11-2 and TRBJ2-2; a possible D gene is TRBD1 (5 bases). The V and J ends lost 0 bases and 4 bases respectively, with 9 bases between them. CDR3 length equals 15 residues. Looked up from germline, CDR1 is SGHAT and CDR2 is FQNNGV. CDR3 DNA (partial): TGTGCCAGCAGCTTAGATAGGGGTACCACCGGGGAG. Its protein is CASSLDRGTTGE. The full CDR3 sequence reads CASSLDRGTTGELFF.